This is a list of T cell receptor beta chains from one sample in a study of identical twins. In TCRdb, the 5' RACE reads were re-called with MiXCR into one record per CDR3 protein. There are 420,000 or so distinct CDR3 sequences in the sample; about 18% occur only once, and less than 15% lies in the top ten. Sequenced sample: naive T cells sorted from blood. These TCRs come from a man aged 50 to 60 in good health. Each CDR3 is given with its conserved first and last residue. A D gene is named only where the DNA matches it firmly. Rows may omit the clone size; those that give it use once, few, many or a size class.

>14|TRBJ2-5|-|TRBV6-5|-
CASSWGQSQETQYF
TGTGCCAGCAGTTGGGGACAATCTCAAGAGACCCAGTACTTC
>15|TRBJ2-7|-|TRBV12-3/TRBV12-4|-
CASSLSGLGPPEQYF
TGTGCCAGCAGTTTAAGCGGATTAGGGCCGCCCGAGCAGTACTTC
>15|TRBJ1-1|-|TRBV20-1|-
CSAQSQETWNTEAFF
TGCAGTGCCCAGTCGCAAGAAACGTGGAACACTGAAGCTTTCTTT
>14|TRBJ2-5|-|TRBV7-9|-
CASSFDLREETQYF
TGTGCCAGCAGCTTTGACCTTAGGGAAGAGACCCAGTACTTC
>14|TRBJ2-7|-|TRBV5-1|-
CASSLAPALYEQYF
TGCGCCAGCAGCTTGGCCCCGGCATTATACGAGCAGTACTTC
>13|TRBJ2-7|-|TRBV2|-
CASSGGSQYEQYF
TGTGCCAGCAGTGGTGGCTCCCAATACGAGCAGTACTTC
>14|TRBJ2-7|many|TRBV20-1|-
CSATLMLLGYEQYF
TGCAGTGCTACCCTTATGCTACTCGGGTACGAGCAGTACTTC
>15|TRBJ2-1|few|TRBV9|-
CASSAGEIAHNEQFF
TGTGCCAGCAGCGCCGGGGAGATTGCGCACAATGAGCAGTTCTTC
>18|TRBJ2-1|-|TRBV3-1|-
CASSQDKKDRRSYNEQFF
TGTGCCAGCAGCCAAGATAAGAAGGACAGAAGGTCCTACAATGAGCAGTTCTTC
>12|TRBJ2-7|-|TRBV6-2/TRBV6-3|TRBD1
CASSHDRDKQYF
TGTGCCAGCAGTCACGACAGGGATAAGCAGTACTTC
>15|TRBJ2-7|few|TRBV15|-
CATSRGAGRPFEQYF
TGTGCCACCAGCAGAGGCGCGGGAAGGCCATTCGAGCAGTACTTC
>16|TRBJ2-1|many|TRBV29-1|-
CSASLRRDRSYNEQFF
TGCAGCGCTTCTTTGCGGCGGGACCGCTCCTACAATGAGCAGTTCTTC
>13|TRBJ2-2|-|TRBV7-6|-
CASTLTVPGELFF
TGTGCCAGCACCCTCACAGTTCCCGGGGAGCTGTTTTTT
>14|TRBJ2-3|few|TRBV7-3|TRBD2
CASSSGLGTDTQYF
TGTGCCAGCAGCTCCGGACTAGGTACAGATACGCAGTATTTT
>15|TRBJ2-3|many|TRBV12-3/TRBV12-4|TRBD1
CASTLGQGVSDTQYF
TGTGCCAGCACCTTGGGACAGGGAGTCTCGGATACGCAGTATTTT
>15|TRBJ2-5|-|TRBV7-9|TRBD2
CASSWGLAGVETQYF
TGTGCCAGCAGCTGGGGACTAGCGGGAGTAGAGACCCAGTACTTC
>17|TRBJ2-7|-|TRBV6-2/TRBV6-3|-
CASRGGSRPELYYEQYF
TGTGCCAGCCGAGGGGGGAGTCGACCCGAGCTTTACTACGAGCAGTACTTC
>14|TRBJ1-1|few|TRBV4-1|TRBD1
CASSPNLGQGEAFF
TGCGCCAGCAGCCCGAACCTCGGACAGGGTGAAGCTTTCTTT
>16|TRBJ2-1|-|TRBV4-3|TRBD1
CASRGGATGGYNEQFF
TGCGCCAGCAGGGGAGGGGCGACAGGGGGCTACAATGAGCAGTTCTTC
>16|TRBJ2-1|-|TRBV4-2|TRBD2
CASSQVDGGASNEQFF
TGTGCCAGCAGCCAAGTAGACGGGGGGGCAAGCAATGAGCAGTTCTTC
>16|TRBJ2-1|-|TRBV4-3|TRBD2
CASSQGAGGRRNEQFF
TGCGCCAGCAGCCAAGGGGCGGGAGGGCGTCGGAATGAGCAGTTCTTC
>12|TRBJ2-7|few|TRBV6-5|-
CASSLREYEQYF
TGTGCCAGCAGTCTCCGGGAGTACGAGCAGTACTTC
>16|TRBJ2-7|-|TRBV10-3|TRBD2
CAISEEASGPVYEQYF
TGTGCCATCAGTGAGGAGGCTAGCGGGCCGGTCTACGAGCAGTACTTC
>14|TRBJ1-1|few|TRBV9|-
CASSATGQATEAFF
TGTGCCAGCAGCGCCACGGGGCAGGCCACTGAAGCTTTCTTT
>15|TRBJ2-7|few|TRBV15|-
CATSRGGGGLDEQYF
TGTGCCACCAGCAGAGGGGGAGGTGGGCTGGACGAGCAGTACTTC
>14|TRBJ2-1|few|TRBV29-1|TRBD2
CSVQLAGGRGEQFF
TGCAGCGTTCAACTAGCGGGGGGGCGGGGTGAGCAGTTCTTC
>14|TRBJ1-1|many|TRBV5-1|TRBD1
CASSFVTGGTEAFF
TGCGCCAGCAGCTTCGTCACAGGGGGCACTGAAGCTTTCTTT
>14|TRBJ1-2|-|TRBV24-1|-
CATSDQGTYYGYTF
TGTGCCACCAGTGATCAAGGGACATACTATGGCTACACCTTC
>15|TRBJ2-1|many|TRBV6-1|TRBD2
CASSLLAGTYNEQFF
TGTGCCAGCAGCCTACTAGCGGGAACCTACAATGAGCAGTTCTTC
>16|TRBJ2-7|-|TRBV15|-
CATSRDPQGRYYEQYF
TGTGCCACCAGCAGAGATCCTCAGGGGAGGTACTACGAGCAGTACTTC
>16|TRBJ2-6|-|TRBV6-1|-
CASRAGVRAGANVLTF
TGTGCCAGCCGGGCAGGGGTTAGGGCTGGGGCCAACGTCCTGACTTTC
>13|TRBJ2-5|-|TRBV12-3/TRBV12-4|-
CVSSERYQETQYF
TGTGTCAGCAGTGAAAGGTACCAAGAGACCCAGTACTTC
>16|TRBJ2-1|many|TRBV6-2/TRBV6-3|TRBD1
CASSYSWTGGNNEQFF
TGTGCCAGCAGTTACTCTTGGACAGGGGGCAACAATGAGCAGTTCTTC
>12|TRBJ2-1|few|TRBV7-9|-
CASGRAYNEQFF
TGTGCCAGCGGCCGGGCGTACAATGAGCAGTTCTTC
>17|TRBJ2-2|-|TRBV7-9|-
CASSSPFKLGGTGELFF
TGTGCCAGCAGCTCCCCTTTTAAACTTGGTGGCACCGGGGAGCTGTTTTTT
>14|TRBJ1-2|-|TRBV7-9|-
CASSRWDGDNGYTF
TGTGCCAGCAGCAGATGGGACGGCGACAATGGCTACACCTTC
>16|TRBJ1-6|few|TRBV28|TRBD1
CASSSRTDRVFSPLHF
TGTGCCAGCAGTTCCCGAACGGACAGGGTATTTTCACCCCTCCACTTT